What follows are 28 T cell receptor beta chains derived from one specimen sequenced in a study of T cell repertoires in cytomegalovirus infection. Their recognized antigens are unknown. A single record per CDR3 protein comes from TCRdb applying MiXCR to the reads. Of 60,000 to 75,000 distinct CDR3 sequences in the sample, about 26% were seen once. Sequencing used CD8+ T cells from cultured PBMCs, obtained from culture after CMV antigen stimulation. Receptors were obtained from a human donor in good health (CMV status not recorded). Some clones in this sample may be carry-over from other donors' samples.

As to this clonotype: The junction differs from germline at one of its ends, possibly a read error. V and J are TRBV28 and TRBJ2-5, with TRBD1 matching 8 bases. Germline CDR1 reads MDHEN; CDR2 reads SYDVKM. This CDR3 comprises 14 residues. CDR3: CASTNHGQGESQYF. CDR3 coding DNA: TGTGCCAGCACCAACCACGGACAGGGAGAGTCCCAGTACTTC.

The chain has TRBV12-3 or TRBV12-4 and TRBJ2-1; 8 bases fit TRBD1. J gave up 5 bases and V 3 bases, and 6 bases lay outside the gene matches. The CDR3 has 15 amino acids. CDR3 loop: CASSFNDRGNNEQFF. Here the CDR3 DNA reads TGTGCCAGCAGTTTTAATGACAGGGGTAACAATGAGCAGTTCTTC.

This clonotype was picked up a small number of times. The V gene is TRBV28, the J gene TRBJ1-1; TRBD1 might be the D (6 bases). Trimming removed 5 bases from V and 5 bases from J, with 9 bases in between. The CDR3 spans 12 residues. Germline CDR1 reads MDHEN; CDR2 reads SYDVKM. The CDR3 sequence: CASSLGTTEAFF. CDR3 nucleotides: TGTGCCAGCAGTCTCGGGACAACTGAAGCTTTCTTT.

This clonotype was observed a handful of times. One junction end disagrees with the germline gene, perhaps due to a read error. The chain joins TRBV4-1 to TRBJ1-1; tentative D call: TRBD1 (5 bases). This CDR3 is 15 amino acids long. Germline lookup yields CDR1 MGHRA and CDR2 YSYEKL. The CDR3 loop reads CASSQEFGAGAEAFF. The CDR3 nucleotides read TGTGCCAGCAGCCAAGAATTCGGGGCCGGGGCTGAAGCTTTCTTT.

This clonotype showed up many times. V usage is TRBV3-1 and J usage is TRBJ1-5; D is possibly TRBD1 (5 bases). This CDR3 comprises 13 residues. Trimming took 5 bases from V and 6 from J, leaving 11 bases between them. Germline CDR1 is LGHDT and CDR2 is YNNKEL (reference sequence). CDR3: CASSLTQGQPQHF. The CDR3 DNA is TGTGCCAGCAGCTTGACCCAGGGTCAGCCCCAGCATTTT.

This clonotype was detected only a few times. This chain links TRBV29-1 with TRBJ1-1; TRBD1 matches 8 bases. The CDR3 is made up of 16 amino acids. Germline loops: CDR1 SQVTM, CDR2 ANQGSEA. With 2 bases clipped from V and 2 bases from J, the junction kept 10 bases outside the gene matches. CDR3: CSVESSGGAYNTEAFF. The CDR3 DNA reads TGCAGCGTTGAATCATCAGGGGGCGCTTATAACACTGAAGCTTTCTTT.

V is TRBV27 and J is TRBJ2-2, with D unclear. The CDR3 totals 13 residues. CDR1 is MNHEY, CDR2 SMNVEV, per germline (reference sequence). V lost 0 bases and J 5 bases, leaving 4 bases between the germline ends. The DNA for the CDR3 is TGTGCCAGCAGTTTATCCCAGACCGGGGAGCTGTTTTTT. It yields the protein CASSLSQTGELFF.

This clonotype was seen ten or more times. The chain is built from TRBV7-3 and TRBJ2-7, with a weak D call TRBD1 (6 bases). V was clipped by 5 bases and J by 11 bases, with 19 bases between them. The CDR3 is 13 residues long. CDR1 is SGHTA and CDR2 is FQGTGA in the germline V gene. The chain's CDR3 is CASSTRNREVKYF. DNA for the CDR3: TGTGCCAGCAGCACCCGAAACAGGGAAGTGAAGTACTTC.

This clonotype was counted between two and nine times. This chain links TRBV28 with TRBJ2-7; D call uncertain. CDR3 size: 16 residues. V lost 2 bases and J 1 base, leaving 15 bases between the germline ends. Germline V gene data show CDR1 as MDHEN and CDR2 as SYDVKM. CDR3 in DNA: TGTGCCAGCAGTTTACGCAGAGCCAAGGATTCCTACGAGCAGTACTTC. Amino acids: CASSLRRAKDSYEQYF.

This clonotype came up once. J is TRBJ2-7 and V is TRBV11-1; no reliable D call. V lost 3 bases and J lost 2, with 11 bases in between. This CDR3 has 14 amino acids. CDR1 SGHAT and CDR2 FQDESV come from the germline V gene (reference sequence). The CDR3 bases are TGTGCCAGCAGCTTGAGGCCTATTACCTACGAGCAGTACTTC. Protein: CASSLRPITYEQYF.

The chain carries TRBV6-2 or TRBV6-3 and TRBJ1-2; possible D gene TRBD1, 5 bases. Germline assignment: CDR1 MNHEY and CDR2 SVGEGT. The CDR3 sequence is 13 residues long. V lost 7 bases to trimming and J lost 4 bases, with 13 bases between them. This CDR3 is CASTADRLYGYTF. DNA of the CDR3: TGTGCCAGCACCGCAGACAGACTCTATGGCTACACCTTC.

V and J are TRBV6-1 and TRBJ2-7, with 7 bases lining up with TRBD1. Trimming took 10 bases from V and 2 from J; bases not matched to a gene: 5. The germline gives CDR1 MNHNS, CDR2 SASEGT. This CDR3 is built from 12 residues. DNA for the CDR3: TGTGCCATCCAGGACAGGCCCTACGAGCAGTACTTC. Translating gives CAIQDRPYEQYF.

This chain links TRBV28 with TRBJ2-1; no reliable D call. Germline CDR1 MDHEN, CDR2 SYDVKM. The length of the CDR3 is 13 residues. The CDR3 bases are TGTGCGACCGAGCCTTACAAGGACAATGAGCAGTTCTTC. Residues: CATEPYKDNEQFF.

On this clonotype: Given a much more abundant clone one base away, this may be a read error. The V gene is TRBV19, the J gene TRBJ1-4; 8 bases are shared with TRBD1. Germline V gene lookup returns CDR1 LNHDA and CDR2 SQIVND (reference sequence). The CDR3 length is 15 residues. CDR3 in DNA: TGTGTCAGTAGGAGAGACAGGGGACTTAATGAAAAACTGTTTTTT. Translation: CVSRRDRGLNEKLFF.

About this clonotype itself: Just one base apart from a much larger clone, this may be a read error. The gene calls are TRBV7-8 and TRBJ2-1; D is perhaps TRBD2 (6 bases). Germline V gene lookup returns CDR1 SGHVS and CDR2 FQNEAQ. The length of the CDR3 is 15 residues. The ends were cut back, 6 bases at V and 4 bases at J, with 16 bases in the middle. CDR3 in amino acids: CASSYLAWGYNEQFF. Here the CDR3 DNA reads TGTGCCAGCAGTTATCTAGCGTGGGGATACAATGAGCAGTTCTTC.

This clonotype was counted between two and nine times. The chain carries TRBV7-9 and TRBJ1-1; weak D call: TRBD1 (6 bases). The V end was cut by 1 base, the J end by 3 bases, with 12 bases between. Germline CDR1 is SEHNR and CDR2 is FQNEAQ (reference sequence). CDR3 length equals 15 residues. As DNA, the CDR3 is TGTGCCAGCAGCTTAGGGCAGGGGTCGGACACTGAAGCTTTCTTT. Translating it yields CASSLGQGSDTEAFF.

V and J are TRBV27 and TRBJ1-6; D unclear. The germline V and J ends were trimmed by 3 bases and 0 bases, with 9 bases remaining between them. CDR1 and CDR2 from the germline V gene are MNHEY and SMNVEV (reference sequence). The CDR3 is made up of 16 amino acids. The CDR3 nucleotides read TGTGCCAGCAGTTTGACACCTAGCTCCTATAATTCACCCCTCCACTTT. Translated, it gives CASSLTPSSYNSPLHF.

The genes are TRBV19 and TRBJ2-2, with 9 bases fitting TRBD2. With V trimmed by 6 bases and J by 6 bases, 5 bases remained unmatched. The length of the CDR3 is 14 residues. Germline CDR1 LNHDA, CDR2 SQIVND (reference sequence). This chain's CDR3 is CASSPGLAAGELFF. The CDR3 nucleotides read TGTGCCAGTAGCCCGGGACTAGCTGCCGGGGAGCTGTTTTTT.

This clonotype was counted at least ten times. The CDR3 loop reads CASSLTPNEQFF. DNA of the CDR3: TGTGCCAGCAGCCTGACCCCCAATGAGCAGTTCTTC. J is TRBJ2-1 and V is TRBV7-8; D ambiguous. Germline V gives CDR1 SGHVS, CDR2 FQNEAQ. The CDR3 totals 12 residues. The V and J ends lost 5 bases and 6 bases respectively, with 8 bases between them.

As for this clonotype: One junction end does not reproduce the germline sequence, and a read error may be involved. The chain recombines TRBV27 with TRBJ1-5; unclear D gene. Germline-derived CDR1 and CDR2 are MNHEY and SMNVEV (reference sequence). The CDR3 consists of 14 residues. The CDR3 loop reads CASSDLGSNRPQHF. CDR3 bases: TGTGCCAGCTCCGACTTAGGGAGCAATCGGCCCCAGCATTTT.

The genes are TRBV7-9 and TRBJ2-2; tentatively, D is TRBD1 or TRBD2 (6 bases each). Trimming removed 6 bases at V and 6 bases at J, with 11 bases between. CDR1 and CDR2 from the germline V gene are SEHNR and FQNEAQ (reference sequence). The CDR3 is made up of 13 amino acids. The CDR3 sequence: CASSGGGAGELFF. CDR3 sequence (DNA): TGTGCCAGCAGTGGGGGCGGGGCCGGGGAGCTGTTTTTT. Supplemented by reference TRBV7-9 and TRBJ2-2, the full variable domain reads DTGVSQNPRHKITKRGQNVTFRCDPISEHNRLYWYRQTLGQGPEFLTYFQNEAQLEKSRLLSDRFSAERPKGSFSTLEIQRTEQGDSAMYLCASSGGGAGELFFGEGSRLTVL.

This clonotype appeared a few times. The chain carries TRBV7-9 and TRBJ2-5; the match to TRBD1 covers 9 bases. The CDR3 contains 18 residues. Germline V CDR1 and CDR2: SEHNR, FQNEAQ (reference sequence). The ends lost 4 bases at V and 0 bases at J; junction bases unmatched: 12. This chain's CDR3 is CASSYTGGPNRDQETQYF. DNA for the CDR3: TGTGCCAGCAGCTATACAGGGGGCCCAAATCGCGACCAAGAGACCCAGTACTTC. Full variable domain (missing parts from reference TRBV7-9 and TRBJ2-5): DTGVSQNPRHKITKRGQNVTFRCDPISEHNRLYWYRQTLGQGPEFLTYFQNEAQLEKSRLLSDRFSAERPKGSFSTLEIQRTEQGDSAMYLCASSYTGGPNRDQETQYFGPGTRLLVL.

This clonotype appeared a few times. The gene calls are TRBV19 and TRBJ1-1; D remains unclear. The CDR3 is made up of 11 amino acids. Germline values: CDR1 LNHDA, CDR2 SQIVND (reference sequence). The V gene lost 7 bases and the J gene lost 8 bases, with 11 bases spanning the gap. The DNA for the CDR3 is TGTGCCAGTATTTCCCAAAGGGAAGCTTTCTTT. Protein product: CASISQREAFF.

CDR3 nucleotides: TGTGCCAGCAGCCGGGTCCAGGGAGAGGGCACTGAAGCTTTCTTT. This sequence encodes CASSRVQGEGTEAFF. V and J are TRBV13 and TRBJ1-1; D might be TRBD1 (5 bases). Germline V CDR1 and CDR2: PRHDT, FYEKMQ (reference sequence). Trimming stripped 5 bases from V and 4 bases from J, with 17 bases between. The CDR3 consists of 15 residues.

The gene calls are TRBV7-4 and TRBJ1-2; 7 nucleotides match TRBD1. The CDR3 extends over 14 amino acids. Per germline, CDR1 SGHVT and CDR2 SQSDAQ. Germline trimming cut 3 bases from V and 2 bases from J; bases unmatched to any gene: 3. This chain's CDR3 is CASSFAGGNYGYTF. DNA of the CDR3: TGTGCCAGCAGCTTTGCAGGGGGGAACTATGGCTACACCTTC.

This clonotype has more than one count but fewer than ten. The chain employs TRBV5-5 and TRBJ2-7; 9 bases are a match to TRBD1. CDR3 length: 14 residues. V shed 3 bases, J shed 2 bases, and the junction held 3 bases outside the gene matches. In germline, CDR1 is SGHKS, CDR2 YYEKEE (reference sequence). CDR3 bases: TGTGCCAGCAGCTCGGACAGGGGAACCTACGAGCAGTACTTC. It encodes CASSSDRGTYEQYF. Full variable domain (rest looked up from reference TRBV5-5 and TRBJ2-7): DAGVTQSPTHLIKTRGQQVTLRCSPISGHKSVSWYQQVLGQGPQFIFQYYEKEERGRGNFPDRFSARQFPNYSSELNVNALLLGDSALYLCASSSDRGTYEQYFGPGTRLTVT.

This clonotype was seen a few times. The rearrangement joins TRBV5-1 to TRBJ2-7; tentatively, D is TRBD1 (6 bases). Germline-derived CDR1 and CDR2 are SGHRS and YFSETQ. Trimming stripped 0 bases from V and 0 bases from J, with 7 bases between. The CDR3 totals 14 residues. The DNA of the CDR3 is TGCGCCAGCAGCTTGGAGGACAGCTCCTACGAGCAGTACTTC. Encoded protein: CASSLEDSSYEQYF.

CDR3 sequence reads: CASSGSERGMNEQYF. The CDR3 DNA reads as TGTGCCAGCAGTGGATCGGAGCGGGGGATGAACGAGCAGTACTTC. The genes are TRBV27 and TRBJ2-7, with 8 nucleotides matching TRBD2. The V gene end was trimmed by 5 bases and the J gene end by 5 bases; junction bases not matched to a gene: 11. Germline assignment: CDR1 MNHEY and CDR2 SMNVEV (reference sequence). CDR3 length: 15 residues.